The TCR beta chain described here comes from a study of blood T cell repertoires in COVID-19. Authors' methods: Amplification with reference gene primers provided the estimates of nucleated cell counts. Data came from immunoSEQ multiplex PCR; TCRdb stores just in-frame clones and leaves some out. V, J and clone size were drawn from that table, and D and trimming were deduced from the DNA. The repertoire holds nearly 250,000 clones, with roughly 86% as singletons. Recovery meant two consecutive negative NP/OP PCR tests, professional clearance, or resolved symptoms. In germline, CDR1 is SGHNT, CDR2 YENEEA. The length of the CDR3 is 14 residues. Trimming left V 3 bases short and J 7 bases short, with 13 bases between.

The chain carries TRBV11-3 and TRBJ2-1; D perhaps matches TRBD1 (5 bases). The clonotype originates from a woman between 45 and 60 years old who had recovered from COVID-19. Sample: PBMCs or T cells enriched from blood (not recorded which). CDR3 in amino acids: CASSFQQVLNEQFF. The DNA for the CDR3 is TGTGCCAGCAGCTTTCAACAGGTTCTGAATGAGCAGTTCTTC.